This T cell receptor beta chain was retrieved from a study of blood T cell repertoires in COVID-19. Across the whole study: Samples representing acute and convalescent COVID-19 were sourced from the United States, Italy and Spain. Sample material is recorded as cDNA or gDNA derived from T cells, B-cell-depleted T cells, or PBMCs.

Of note for this clone: At one end, the junction sequence differs from germline, possibly due to a read error.

The authors' processing: Counts of nucleated cells, estimated from reference gene primer amplification, were obtained. Using immunoSEQ multiplex PCR, the repertoire was profiled, and TCRdb retains in-frame clones only, with some absent. That table supplies the V and J calls and clone size; D and trimming were determined from the DNA. The table records under 150,000 clones, roughly four fifths of them present only once. The CDR3 runs to 14 residues. Germline V CDR1 and CDR2: MNHNS, SASEGT. This clonotype originated in a woman older than 75 in a cohort sampled during active or convalescent COVID-19. The chain couples TRBV6-1 to TRBJ1-4, with TRBD1 matching over 8 bases. Sequencing was done on a sample of peripheral blood. The CDR3 DNA reads as TGTGCCAGCAGCGAAGGACAGGGAGATGAAAAACTGTTTTTT. Translating gives CASSEGQGDEKLFF.